This T cell receptor beta chain was identified during a study of CD8 T cells in ankylosing spondylitis. CDR3 length: 17 residues. Germline V lookup: CDR1 LNHDA, CDR2 SQIVND (reference sequence). The V gene end was trimmed by 4 bases and the J gene end by 4 bases; junction bases not matched to a gene: 11. TCRdb reprocessed the 5' RACE reads with MiXCR, giving one entry per CDR3 protein. The table lists 150,000 to 200,000 distinct CDR3 sequences, roughly 10% of them singletons, with 25% to 35% in the top ten. This clonotype was counted a few times. The specimen was blood, either unsorted or a sorted T cell fraction (not recorded which). This clonotype was obtained from a male donor with ankylosing spondylitis or in good health (not recorded which). This chain joins TRBV19 and TRBJ2-2, with 8 bases fitting TRBD1. For the CDR3, the DNA is TGTGCCAGTAGTACCGGACAGGGAAGGGGTCGCACCGGGGAGCTGTTTTTT. As protein: CASSTGQGRGRTGELFF.